This TCR beta chain was retrieved from a study of T cell repertoires in ileal Crohn's disease. Findings of the study overall: Active smokers at surgery had more clonal expansions than non-smokers. Compared with CD4 T cells, sorted CD8 cells carried more expanded clones. Every patient over 26.8% clonality showed endoscopic recurrence.

Sequencing was performed with immunoSEQ multiplex PCR; in TCRdb, only in-frame clones are kept and a portion is missing. The sample lists 6,800 or so clones; 65% to 85% were seen once. The CDR3 totals 14 residues. Unmatched junction bases numbered 2, after V lost 6 bases and J lost 2 bases. Germline-derived CDR1 and CDR2 are LNHDA and SQIVND (reference sequence). Concerning this clone itself: Its antigen remains unidentified.

The receptor was isolated from an adult with Crohn's disease. This chain connects TRBV19 to TRBJ2-2; TRBD1 matches at 8 bases. The sample taken for sequencing was ileal tissue. CDR3 region: CASRQGVNTGELFF. The CDR3 DNA sequence: TGTGCCAGTAGACAGGGGGTAAACACCGGGGAGCTGTTTTTT.